The source of this T cell receptor (beta chain) is a study of shared clonotypes between healthy human individuals. Study results and caveats: Donors were few, which limited the genetic and exposure-history diversity represented. Of the naive CD4 clonotypes, around 4.8% were shared across a handful of donors.

About this clone itself: The antigen is unknown.

The V gene end was trimmed by 5 bases and the J gene end by 5 bases; junction bases not matched to a gene: 6. The CDR3 is 14 amino acids. Germline lookup yields CDR1 MDHEN and CDR2 SYDVKM. The assay was immunoSEQ multiplex PCR, and TCRdb's table has in-frame clones only and misses some. The sample lists around 1,900,000 clones; over 85% were seen once. Terminally differentiated effector memory CD45RA+ cells were excluded by CCR7 positive selection of CD45RO-negative cells. The chain has TRBV28 and TRBJ1-2; 9 bases are shared with TRBD1. The sequenced material came from naive CD8+ T cells from PBMCs. This sequence was found in a man between 18 and 35 years old in good health. Some clones in this sample may be carry-over from other donors' samples. CDR3 DNA: TGTGCCAGCAGTCCTCCAGACAGGGGGTATGGCTACACCTTC. This gives the protein CASSPPDRGYGYTF.